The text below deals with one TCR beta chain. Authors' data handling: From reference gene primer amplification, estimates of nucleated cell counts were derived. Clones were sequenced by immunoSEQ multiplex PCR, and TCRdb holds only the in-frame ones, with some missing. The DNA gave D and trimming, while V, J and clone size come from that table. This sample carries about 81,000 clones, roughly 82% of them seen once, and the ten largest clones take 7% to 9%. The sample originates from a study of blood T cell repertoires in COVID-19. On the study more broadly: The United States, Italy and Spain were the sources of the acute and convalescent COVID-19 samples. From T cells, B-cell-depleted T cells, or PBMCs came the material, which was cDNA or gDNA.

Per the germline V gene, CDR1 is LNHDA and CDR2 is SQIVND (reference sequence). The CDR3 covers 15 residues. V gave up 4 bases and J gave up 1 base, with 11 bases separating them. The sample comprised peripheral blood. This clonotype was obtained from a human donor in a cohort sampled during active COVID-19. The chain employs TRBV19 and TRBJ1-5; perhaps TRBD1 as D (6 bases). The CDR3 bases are TGTGCCAGTAGTACCAGGGGTGCGAGCAATCAGCCCCAGCATTTT. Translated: CASSTRGASNQPQHF.